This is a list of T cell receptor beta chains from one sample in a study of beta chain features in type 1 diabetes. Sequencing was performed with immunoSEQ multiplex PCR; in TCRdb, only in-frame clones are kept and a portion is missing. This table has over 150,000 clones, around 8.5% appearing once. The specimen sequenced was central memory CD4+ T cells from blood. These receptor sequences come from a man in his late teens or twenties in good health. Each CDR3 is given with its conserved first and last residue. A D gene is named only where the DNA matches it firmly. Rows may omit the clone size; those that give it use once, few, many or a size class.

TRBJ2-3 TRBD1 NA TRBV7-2 TGTGCCAGCAGCTTCGGACAGGAAACAGATACGCAGTATTTT CASSFGQETDTQYF
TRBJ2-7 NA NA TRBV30 TGTGCCTGGAGCCCGATGGGTCTCGGGGAGCAGTACTTC CAWSPMGLGEQYF
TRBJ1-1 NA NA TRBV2 TGTGCCAGCCTATTGACTCTGAACACTGAAGCTTTCTTT CASLLTLNTEAFF
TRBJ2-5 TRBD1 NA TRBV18 TGTGCCAGCTCTCAACACAGGGGTCAAGAGACCCAGTACTTC CASSQHRGQETQYF
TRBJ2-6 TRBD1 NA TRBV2 TGTGCCAGCAGTCCGGGACAGGGGAAATCTGGGGCCAACGTCCTGACTTTC CASSPGQGKSGANVLTF
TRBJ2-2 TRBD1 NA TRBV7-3 TGTGCCAGCAGCCCCCAGGGGGTAACCGGGGAGCTGTTTTTT CASSPQGVTGELFF
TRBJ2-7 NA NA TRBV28 TGTGCCAGCAGTCCCGGGGGTTACGAGCAGTACTTC CASSPGGYEQYF
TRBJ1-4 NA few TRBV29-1 TGCAGCGCCGCCCGGGGAACTAATGAAAAACTGTTTTTT CSAARGTNEKLFF
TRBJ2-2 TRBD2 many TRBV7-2 TGTGCCAGCAGCCCGGGACTAGCCGGGGAGCTGTTTTTT CASSPGLAGELFF
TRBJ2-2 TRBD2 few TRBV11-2 TGTGCCAGCAGCTTAACACTAGCGGGGGGTTATGGGAACACCGGGGAGCTGTTTTTT CASSLTLAGGYGNTGELFF
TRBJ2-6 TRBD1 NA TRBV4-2 TGTGCCAGCAGCCTCGCCGGACAGGCCTCTGGGGCCAACGTCCTGACTTTC CASSLAGQASGANVLTF
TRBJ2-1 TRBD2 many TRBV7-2 TGTGCCAGCAGCTCACGACTAGCGGGGTACAATGAGCAGTTCTTC CASSSRLAGYNEQFF
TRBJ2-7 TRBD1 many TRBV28 TGTGCCAGCAGAGGGACAGGGCGCTCCTACGAGCAGTACTTC CASRGTGRSYEQYF
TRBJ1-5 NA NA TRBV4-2 TGTGCCAGCAGCCAAGATTGGAGCAGAGGGTCGTATCAGCCCCAGCATTTT CASSQDWSRGSYQPQHF
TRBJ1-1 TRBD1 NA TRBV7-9 TGTGCCAGCAGCTTATCAGGGGGAGACACTGAAGCTTTCTTT CASSLSGGDTEAFF
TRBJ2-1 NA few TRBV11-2 TGTGCCAGCAGCTTGGACACGAGTGAGCAGTTCTTC CASSLDTSEQFF
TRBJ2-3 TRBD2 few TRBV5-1 TGCGCCAGCAGCTTGGCCCAGCGGGAGACAGATACGCAGTATTTT CASSLAQRETDTQYF
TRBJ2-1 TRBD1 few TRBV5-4 TGTGCCAGCAGCTTGGAGGACAGGGACAATGAGCAGTTCTTC CASSLEDRDNEQFF
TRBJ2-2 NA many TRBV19 TGTGCCAGTAGTGCCAGAATTAACACCGGGGAGCTGTTTTTT CASSARINTGELFF
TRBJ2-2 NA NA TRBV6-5 TGTGCCAGCAGTTACCGCCGAGCCACCGGGGAGCTGTTTTTT CASSYRRATGELFF
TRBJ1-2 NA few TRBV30 TGTGCCTGGAGTGCTCCTCCTCGGCCAGAGCGGGGCTACACCTTC CAWSAPPRPERGYTF
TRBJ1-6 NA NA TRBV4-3 TGCGCCAGCAGCCAAGAGGCGAGGACATGGGGCTCACCCCTCCACTTT CASSQEARTWGSPLHF
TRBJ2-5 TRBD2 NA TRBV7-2 TGTGCCAGCAGCGAGCGGGAGGTTATAGAGACCCAGTACTTC CASSEREVIETQYF
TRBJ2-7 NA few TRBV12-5 TGTGCTAGTGGTCCCAGGTGCCCATCGTTCTACGAGCAGTACTTC CASGPRCPSFYEQYF
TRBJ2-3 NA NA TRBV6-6 TGTGCCAGCACCCACTCTGGGAGACTCGGAGATACGCAGTATTTT CASTHSGRLGDTQYF
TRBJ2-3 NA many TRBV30 TGTGCCTGGAGGGCGCGGGACGGGTGGGCAGATACGCAGTATTTT CAWRARDGWADTQYF
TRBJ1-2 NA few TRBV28 TGTGCCAGCAGTTATTCCTACGACTATGGCTACACCTTC CASSYSYDYGYTF
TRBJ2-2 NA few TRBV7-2 TGTGCCAGCAGCCAAAATCCGACAGCCGGGGAGCTGTTTTTT CASSQNPTAGELFF
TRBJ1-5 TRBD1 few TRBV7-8 TGTGCCAGCAGCGATAACAGGGGGCAGCGTCAGCCCCAGCATTTT CASSDNRGQRQPQHF
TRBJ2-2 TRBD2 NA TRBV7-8 TGTGCCAGCAGGGGGGGGATGAACACCGGGGAGCTGTTTTTT CASRGGMNTGELFF
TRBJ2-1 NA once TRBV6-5 TGTGCCAGCAGTTTGACCGGGTTAGGGCAGTTCTTC CASSLTGLGQFF
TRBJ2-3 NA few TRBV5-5 TGTGCCAGCAGCTTGGCGTCGCGACAAAGCACAGATACGCAGTATTTT CASSLASRQSTDTQYF
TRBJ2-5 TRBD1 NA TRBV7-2 TGTGCCAGCAGCTTAGTGGCAGGGGGCGGAGAGACCCAGTACTTC CASSLVAGGGETQYF
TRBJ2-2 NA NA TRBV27 TGTGCCAGCAGTTCAACAGGTATCTACACCGGGGAGCTGTTTTTT CASSSTGIYTGELFF
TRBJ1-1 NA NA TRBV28 TGTGCCAGCAGTTTACCCCCCGGGACTGTCACTGAAGCTTTCTTT CASSLPPGTVTEAFF
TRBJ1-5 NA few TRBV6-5 TGTGCCAGCAGTTACGCAGGAGGCGGTCAGCCCCAGCATTTT CASSYAGGGQPQHF
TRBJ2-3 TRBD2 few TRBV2 TGTGCCTTAATAGCGGGGGTAACAGATACGCAGTATTTT CALIAGVTDTQYF
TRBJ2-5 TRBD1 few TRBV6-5 TGTGCCAGCAGTTACGGGACAGCCTCGGAGACCCAGTACTTC CASSYGTASETQYF
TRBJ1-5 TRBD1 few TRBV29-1 TGCAGCGTGGCCGGGACAGGGGCCAATCAGCCCCAGCATTTT CSVAGTGANQPQHF
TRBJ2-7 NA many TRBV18 TGTGCCAGCTCACCACGGAGTAAAGGGGGTTACGAGCAGTACTTC CASSPRSKGGYEQYF
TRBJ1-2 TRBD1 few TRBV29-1 TGCAGCGTTGAATTCAGGGGGCTTGGCTACACCTTC CSVEFRGLGYTF
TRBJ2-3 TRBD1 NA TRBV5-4 TGTGCCAGCAGCTTGGGGCAGGGGGCAGCAGATACGCAGTATTTT CASSLGQGAADTQYF
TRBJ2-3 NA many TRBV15 TGTGCCACCAGCAGAGTCCCCTCCGGTACGCAGTATTTT CATSRVPSGTQYF
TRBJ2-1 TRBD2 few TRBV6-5 TGTGCCAGCACAAGACTAGCGGGACACAATGAGCAGTTCTTC CASTRLAGHNEQFF
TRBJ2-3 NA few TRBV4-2 TGTGCCAGCAGCCAAGCCCGGAGAGTGGATACGCAGTATTTT CASSQARRVDTQYF
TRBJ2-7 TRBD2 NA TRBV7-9 TGTGCCAGCAGCTTAATCGGGGGGTACGAGCAGTACTTC CASSLIGGYEQYF
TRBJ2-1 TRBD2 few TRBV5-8 TGTGCCAGCAGCTGGGCGCGGGAGTCTGCCTACAATGAGCAGTTCTTC CASSWARESAYNEQFF
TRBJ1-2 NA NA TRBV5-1 TGCGCCAGCAGCTTCGACAGCCAGGCCAACTATGGCTACACCTTC CASSFDSQANYGYTF
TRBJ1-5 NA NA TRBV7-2 TGTGCCAGCAGCCCTAACTGGAATCAGCCCCAGCATTTT CASSPNWNQPQHF
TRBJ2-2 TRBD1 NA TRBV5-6 TGTGCCAGCAGCCCCCGGGACAGGGACGTCTACGGGGAGCTGTTTTTT CASSPRDRDVYGELFF
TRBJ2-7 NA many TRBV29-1 TGCAGCGTTGGACGGGAGAGCCCCTACGAGCAGTACTTC CSVGRESPYEQYF
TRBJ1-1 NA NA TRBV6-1 TGTGCCAGCAGTGTCCGCTATAACACTGAAGCTTTCTTT CASSVRYNTEAFF
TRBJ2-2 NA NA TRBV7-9 TGTGCCAGCACCAGTCACGACACCGGGGAGCTGTTTTTT CASTSHDTGELFF
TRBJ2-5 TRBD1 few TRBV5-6 TGTGCCAGCAGAGCACAGGGGGACGAAGAGACCCAGTACTTC CASRAQGDEETQYF
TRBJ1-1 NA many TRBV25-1 TGTGCCAGCACAGGCCTCGGGATGAACACTGAAGCTTTCTTT CASTGLGMNTEAFF
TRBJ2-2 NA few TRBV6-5 TGTGCCAGCAGTCGACTTACCGGGGAGCTGTTTTTT CASSRLTGELFF
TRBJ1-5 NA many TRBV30 TGTGCCTGGAGTGTGGCAGGTCTCCAGCATTTT CAWSVAGLQHF